This TCR beta chain was retrieved from a study of glioma-infiltrating T cells. Study overall: WHO grade II oligodendrogliomas or astrocytomas, plus non-recurrent WHO grade IV glioblastomas, were sampled. Regarding the study as a whole: Above-expected tissue-blood divergence occurred in all gliomas, most in low-grade ones. CDR3 overlap between tissue and blood was very small. A blood CDR3 motif signature was depleted in highly divergent patients.

Comments on this clonotype: The antigen remains unidentified. Compared with germline, one end of the junction differs, possibly owing to a read error.

The CDR3 has 18 amino acids. From germline, CDR1 is DFQATT and CDR2 SNEGSKA (reference sequence). Amplification of TCR alpha and beta CDR3 regions from RNA used iRepertoire nested multiplex PCR. TCRdb used MiXCR to reprocess the multiplex PCR reads, holding one entry per CDR3 protein. The sample records around 350,000 distinct CDR3 sequences, 41% being singletons. The sequence derives from a human donor with low-grade glioma or glioblastoma, undergoing nonglioma brain surgery, or in good health (not recorded which). The V gene is TRBV20-1, the J gene TRBJ2-7, with TRBD2 matching over 12 bases. The specimen sequenced was glioma tissue, nonneoplastic brain tissue, or PBMCs (not recorded which). Written as DNA, the CDR3 is TGCAGTGCTAGAGCCAATTCGGGACTAGCGGGTGGGGGCTACAAGCAGTACTTC. Its protein is CSARANSGLAGGGYKQYF.